Sequencing of this T cell receptor beta chain was carried out in a study of T cells in Graves' hyperthyroidism and ophthalmopathy. Each diagnosis drew on symptoms, thyroxine, TRAb, thyroid ultrasound and orbital computed tomography findings. PBMCs stemmed from around 10 ml fresh peripheral blood. CDR1 and CDR2 from the germline V gene are SGHDT and YYEEEE. The CDR3 has 14 residues. Trimming took 1 base from V and 1 from J, leaving 9 bases between them. What was amplified from RNA transcripts were TCR beta CDR3 regions. HTBI primers were used for first-round RT-PCR of the TCR CDR3. Each CDR3 protein gets one entry after TCRdb re-called the multiplex PCR reads with MiXCR. This table holds approximately 370,000 distinct CDR3 sequences, about a sixth found once.

This chain connects TRBV5-6 to TRBJ2-7, with D tentatively TRBD2 (5 bases). The sequenced material came from blood. The clonotype was recovered from a woman under 40 with Graves' hyperthyroidism that later progressed to Graves' ophthalmopathy. CDR3 amino acids: CASSLNGGSYEQYF. The CDR3 DNA reads as TGTGCCAGCAGCTTGAACGGAGGTTCCTACGAGCAGTACTTC.